This TCR beta chain was observed in a study of blood T cells in healthy people across ages. V trimming: 8 bases; J trimming: 4 bases; junction bases outside the gene matches: 5. This CDR3 is built from 14 residues. Looked up from germline, CDR1 is MDHEN and CDR2 is SYDVKM. Next came a second PCR, run for roughly 6 to 11 cycles, which used a sample-barcoded 5' primer along with a J-beta primer mix. In TCRdb, the 5' RACE reads were re-called with MiXCR into one record per CDR3 protein. The sample lists approximately 800,000 distinct CDR3 sequences, roughly 24% occurring once. These same records also appear under a second study, on T cells of mothers and their children.

The source of this sequence is a boy between 5 and 17 years old in good health. Sample: blood. The genes are TRBV28 and TRBJ1-6; 7 nucleotides line up with TRBD1. The CDR3 bases are TGTGCCAGCTTAGGGGGCGGGTATAATTCACCCCTCCACTTT. Translated: CASLGGGYNSPLHF.